This T cell receptor beta chain derives from a study of blood T cells in healthy people across ages. The CDR3 has 16 residues. With V trimmed by 5 bases and J by 1 base, 7 bases remained unmatched. Germline V gene sequence: CDR1 MDHEN, CDR2 SYDVKM. Regarding this clonotype: Its antigen is unidentified.

A second roughly 6 to 12 cycle PCR used barcoded and J-beta primers. Every sample produced at least 3 million CDR3-containing paired-end reads. TCRdb ran MiXCR on the 5' RACE reads and lists one entry per CDR3 protein. The data show over 950,000 distinct CDR3 sequences, with just over 50% seen just once and about 22% held by the top ten. Study-wide points: Observed TCR beta diversity per million T cells went down as age went up. This fall followed a roughly linear course with age. TCR beta diversity tracked closely with naive T cell percentage.

Each donor's blood draw was roughly 10 milliliters of peripheral blood. This sequence was found in a woman aged 55-69 years in good health. Sequencing was carried out using blood. This chain links TRBV28 with TRBJ2-7; 11 nucleotides agree with TRBD1. CDR3 protein: CASSKDGQGASYEQYF. The DNA of the CDR3 is TGTGCCAGCAGTAAGGATGGACAGGGGGCTTCCTACGAGCAGTACTTC.